A single sample is the source of the 22 T cell receptor beta chains below, sequenced in a study of blood T cell repertoires in COVID-19 (dated by TCRdb to the early 2020s). The library was made by the immunoSEQ multiplex PCR assay. Here the immuneACCESS table is served through TCRdb, limited to in-frame sequences with V and J called. Missing clones are a known gap in these copies; in checked studies unresolved V genes cover under half, and the rest lacks a known reason. The sample table records fewer than 300,000 clones; roughly 84% of these occur just once. Roughly 3% of the sample comes from the top ten. Input material: peripheral blood. The receptors were sampled from a woman aged 18-29 years with acute or convalescent COVID-19.

V is TRBV28 and J is TRBJ1-1, with D uncertain. Trimming pared 6 bases from V and 2 bases from J, leaving 13 bases between. Germline-derived CDR1 and CDR2 are MDHEN and SYDVKM. The CDR3 extends over 14 amino acids. The CDR3 DNA reads TGTGCCAGCAGACGGGGTGGCAGTAACACTGAAGCTTTCTTT. Protein: CASRRGGSNTEAFF.

The rearrangement links TRBV5-6 to TRBJ2-2, with 8 bases lining up with TRBD2. The germline gives CDR1 SGHDT, CDR2 YYEEEE. Unmatched junction bases numbered 8, after V lost 3 bases and J lost 4 bases. CDR3 length equals 16 residues. The CDR3 region is CASSYGNLAGTGELFF. CDR3 coding DNA: TGTGCCAGCAGCTACGGAAACCTAGCGGGCACCGGGGAGCTGTTTTTT.

This clone was seen only once. J is TRBJ2-1 and V is TRBV18; 9 bases match TRBD2. CDR3 size: 16 residues. CDR1 is KGHSH, CDR2 LQKENI, per germline. V gave up 3 bases and J gave up 4 bases; unmatched junction bases: 7. CDR3 region: CASSPRLAAEYNEQFF. The CDR3 bases are TGTGCCAGCTCACCTCGACTAGCGGCGGAATACAATGAGCAGTTCTTC.

The chain recombines TRBV12-3 or TRBV12-4 with TRBJ2-1; a possible D gene is TRBD1 (5 bases). There are 13 residues in the CDR3. Trimming left V 5 bases short and J 8 bases short, with 13 bases between. The CDR3 DNA reads as TGTGCCAGCAGTCCTTCCGACAGCCATGAGCAGTTCTTC. It codes for CASSPSDSHEQFF.

This chain uses TRBV6-5 with TRBJ2-3; 9 nucleotides match TRBD2. Trimming removed 2 bases from V and 5 bases from J; junction bases left unmatched: 5. The CDR3 runs to 15 residues. Germline-derived CDR1 and CDR2 are MNHEY and SVGAGI. The CDR3 sequence is CASSYTAGGGDTQYF. The CDR3 nucleotides read TGTGCCAGCAGTTACACGGCGGGAGGGGGAGATACGCAGTATTTT.

The V gene is TRBV14, the J gene TRBJ2-6; D unresolved. The CDR3 is 15 residues long. Deletions cut 3 bases from V and 0 bases from J, with 6 bases between. CDR1 and CDR2 (germline): SGHDN, FVKESK. The CDR3 DNA reads as TGTGCCAGCAGCCATATCTACTCTGGGGCCAACGTCCTGACTTTC. It encodes CASSHIYSGANVLTF.

This chain uses TRBV18 with TRBJ2-5, with a possible D match to TRBD2 (5 bases). The germline V and J ends were trimmed by 1 base and 4 bases, with 10 bases remaining between them. CDR1 is KGHSH and CDR2 is LQKENI in the germline V gene. The CDR3 covers 14 residues. CDR3 coding DNA: TGTGCCAGCTCACCACGATCAGAGGGAGAGACCCAGTACTTC. Translation: CASSPRSEGETQYF.

The chain employs TRBV5-3 and TRBJ2-7, with 7 bases identical to TRBD1. TRBV5-3 is sorted into the ORF group, with uncertain function. Germline trimming cut 4 bases from V and 3 bases from J; bases unmatched to any gene: 10. CDR3 length: 15 amino acids. As DNA, the CDR3 is TGTGCCAGAAGCCTGCGACAGGGCGCCCTCTACGAGCAGTACTTC. Translated, it gives CARSLRQGALYEQYF.

The chain links TRBV5-1 to TRBJ2-1; TRBD2 agrees at 10 bases. Germline V lookup: CDR1 SGHRS, CDR2 YFSETQ. This CDR3 is 15 amino acids long. J lost 4 bases, V lost 0 bases, and 1 base had no gene match. The CDR3 reads CASSLATSGYNEQFF. The DNA for the CDR3 is TGCGCCAGCAGCTTGGCGACTAGCGGGTACAATGAGCAGTTCTTC.

This clone is a singleton in its sample. The chain combines TRBV12-3 or TRBV12-4 with TRBJ2-7; D is undetermined. V was shortened by 3 bases and J by 7 bases, with 13 bases between the two germline ends. The CDR3 contains 13 residues. The CDR3 coding sequence is TGTGCCAGCAGTTTCACCCCATTCGGGGAGCAGTACTTC. Encoded protein: CASSFTPFGEQYF.

V is TRBV5-1 and J is TRBJ2-7; weak D call: TRBD1 (6 bases). The germline gives CDR1 SGHRS, CDR2 YFSETQ. Between the trimmed V and J ends, which lost 3 bases and 6 bases, there was a span of 19 bases. This CDR3 region has 15 residues. For the CDR3, the DNA is TGCGCCAGCAGCTCGTCAGGGACAAGTCTCGGCGAGCAGTACTTC. This sequence encodes CASSSSGTSLGEQYF.

This clone was observed a few times. V usage is TRBV4-3 and J usage is TRBJ1-2; no clear D gene. CDR1 is LGHNA and CDR2 is YSLEER in the germline V gene. The CDR3 runs to 13 residues. The V and J ends lost 1 base and 5 bases respectively, with 8 bases between them. The CDR3 nucleotides read TGCGCCAGCAGCCAAGGACGGGAGTATGGCTACACCTTC. Amino acid sequence: CASSQGREYGYTF.

Of note for this clone: The sample contains more than one DNA sequence encoding this CDR3. Here the CDR3 reads CAWSVGGYGYTF. The CDR3 bases are TGTGCCTGGTCGGTGGGAGGCTATGGCTACACCTTC. The chain carries TRBV30 and TRBJ1-2; D is unresolved. There are 12 residues in the CDR3. Trimming took off 5 bases at V and 4 bases at J, with 11 bases between the two ends. Germline assignment: CDR1 GTSNPN and CDR2 SVGIG (reference sequence).

This chain links TRBV6-1 with TRBJ2-7, with D possibly being TRBD2 (6 bases). Germline V gives CDR1 MNHNS, CDR2 SASEGT. The CDR3 has 16 amino acids. V was clipped by 4 bases and J by 2 bases, with 18 bases between them. CDR3 sequence reads: CASSGEAPLFPYEQYF. The CDR3 bases are TGTGCCAGCAGTGGGGAGGCCCCCTTATTCCCCTACGAGCAGTACTTC.

The chain uses TRBV7-2 and TRBJ1-1, with D unresolved. The CDR3 length is 16 residues. Trimming removed 2 bases at V and 6 bases at J, with 19 bases between. CDR1 and CDR2 (germline): SGHTA, FQGNSA. The CDR3 spells CASSLPAGKVSAEAFF. The CDR3 bases are TGTGCCAGCAGCTTACCGGCGGGGAAGGTCTCAGCTGAAGCTTTCTTT.

V gene TRBV11-3 combines with J gene TRBJ2-2, with D possibly being TRBD1 (6 bases). The CDR3 is 14 residues long. Trimming left V 5 bases short and J 7 bases short, with 14 bases between. CDR1 SGHNT and CDR2 YENEEA come from the germline V gene. DNA for the CDR3: TGTGCCAGCAGCCTACAGGGAAGGAACGGGGAGCTGTTTTTT. This translates into CASSLQGRNGELFF.

This clone was counted between two and nine times. The genes are TRBV4-3 and TRBJ2-7, with 9 bases fitting TRBD2. Germline V gene sequence: CDR1 LGHNA, CDR2 YSLEER. The CDR3 consists of 15 residues. Germline trimming cut 0 bases from V and 4 bases from J; bases unmatched to any gene: 4. CDR3 bases: TGCGCCAGCAGCCAAGACCTAGCGGGACGTTACGAGCAGTACTTC. This codes for CASSQDLAGRYEQYF.

The chain employs TRBV27 and TRBJ2-1, with D possibly matching TRBD1 (5 bases). The V end lost 4 bases, the J end lost 4 bases, and 11 bases lay between the germline ends. The germline CDR1 and CDR2 sequences are MNHEY and SMNVEV (reference sequence). This CDR3 contains 14 residues. CDR3 region: CASSSGWLYNEQFF. The CDR3 DNA is TGTGCCAGCAGTTCAGGGTGGCTTTACAATGAGCAGTTCTTC.

The table lists this clone with many counts. The same CDR3 also results from other DNA sequences found in this sample. The chain employs TRBV4-3 and TRBJ2-1; 8 nucleotides align to TRBD2. The germline gives CDR1 LGHNA, CDR2 YSLEER. Unmatched junction bases numbered 8, after V lost 0 bases and J lost 7 bases. This CDR3 is 16 amino acids long. The CDR3 DNA reads as TGCGCCAGCAGCCAAGATAGGACTAGCCGTTATAATGAGCAGTTCTTC. Encoded protein: CASSQDRTSRYNEQFF.

The chain couples TRBV5-1 to TRBJ2-7, with D tentatively TRBD2 (6 bases). From germline, CDR1 is SGHRS and CDR2 YFSETQ. This CDR3 spans 16 amino acids. The V end lost 7 bases, the J end lost 1 base, and 21 bases lay between the germline ends. CDR3: CASFPPGDSQSYEQYF. CDR3 nucleotides: TGCGCCAGCTTCCCCCCCGGGGACTCACAATCCTACGAGCAGTACTTC.

The chain recombines TRBV9 with TRBJ2-3; no definite D call. This CDR3 contains 16 residues. The V end was cut by 0 bases, the J end by 2 bases, with 13 bases between. Germline V gene lookup returns CDR1 SGDLS and CDR2 YYNGEE. The DNA of the CDR3 is TGTGCCAGCAGCGTAGCTTATTATCCAGACACAGATACGCAGTATTTT. It is translated as CASSVAYYPDTDTQYF.

The chain employs TRBV20-1 and TRBJ2-1; D not certain. The germline V gene encodes CDR1 DFQATT and CDR2 SNEGSKA (reference sequence). Between the trimmed V and J ends, which lost 6 bases and 8 bases, there was a span of 11 bases. The CDR3 is 11 amino acids. Written as DNA, the CDR3 is TGCAGTGCCACCCGGTTTGATGAGCAGTTCTTC. It specifies CSATRFDEQFF.